Listed below are T cell receptor beta chains from one sample, sequenced in a study of a mutant IDH1 vaccine in newly diagnosed glioma. No antigen has been identified for these receptors. The repertoire was sequenced with immunoSEQ multiplex PCR; TCRdb's copy has only in-frame clones and lacks some. The data contain 70,000 to 90,000 clones, 65% to 90% of them seen just once; the ten biggest clones take up about 2.2%. The sequencing used PBMCs, collected from a glioma patient whose treatment included an IDH1 peptide vaccine. These receptors originate from a man younger than 40 with glioma. Some clones in this sample may be carry-over from other donors' samples. Both conserved end residues are part of each CDR3. D genes are given only for firm matches. Rows may omit the clone size; those that give it use once, few, many or a size class.

J gene,D gene,V gene,clone size,CDR3 DNA,CDR3 protein
TRBJ1-1,.,TRBV5-1,.,TGCGCCAGCAGCCCTAATAGGCAGAGCACTGAAGCTTTCTTT,CASSPNRQSTEAFF
TRBJ2-7,TRBD2,TRBV5-4,.,TGTGCCAGCAGCTTGAAGCGGGAGAGGTTTTACGAGCAGTACTTC,CASSLKRERFYEQYF
TRBJ1-5,.,TRBV2,.,TGTGCCAGCAGTGAGAGTGGGGGTTGGCGTCAGCCCCAGCATTTT,CASSESGGWRQPQHF
TRBJ2-1,TRBD2,TRBV27,.,TGTGCCAGCAGTTCCCTAGCGGGGGGGTTCTATGAGCAGTTCTTC,CASSSLAGGFYEQFF
TRBJ2-5,.,TRBV28,.,TGTGCCAGCAGTTTGGAAAGCAGCCAGTACTTC,CASSLESSQYF
TRBJ2-7,TRBD1,TRBV6-6,.,TGTGCCAGCAACCGGGACAGGATCTCCTACGAGCAGTACTTC,CASNRDRISYEQYF
TRBJ1-5,.,TRBV14,.,TGTGCCAGCAGCCAAGTTACGGGTTTGAATGGCAATCAGCCCCAGCATTTT,CASSQVTGLNGNQPQHF
TRBJ2-7,TRBD1,TRBV7-2,.,TGTGCCAGCAGCCCAAGACAGGGCAAATACTACGAGCAGTACTTC,CASSPRQGKYYEQYF
TRBJ1-2,.,TRBV2,.,TGTGCCAGCAGCCCGGGGCAGGGAAACTATGGCTACACCTTC,CASSPGQGNYGYTF
TRBJ1-1,.,TRBV10-3,.,TGTGCCATCAGTGACGGTCAGGGGACTGAAGCTTTCTTT,CAISDGQGTEAFF
TRBJ1-6,.,TRBV9,.,TGTGCCAGCAGCGTTTCGTCGAGGAATTCACCCCTCCACTTT,CASSVSSRNSPLHF
TRBJ1-3,.,TRBV7-6,.,TGTGCCAGCAGCGAAGGACAGTTCTCTGGAAACACCATATATTTT,CASSEGQFSGNTIYF
TRBJ2-3,.,TRBV7-2,once,TGTGCCAGCAGCTTCCTGTTAGGAGGGGGAGGAGATACGCAGTATTTT,CASSFLLGGGGDTQYF
TRBJ1-3,TRBD1,TRBV30,.,TGTGCCTGGAGTGACCCGGGACAGGGGGGGAACACCATATATTTT,CAWSDPGQGGNTIYF
TRBJ2-5,.,TRBV7-6,.,TGTGCCAGCAGCTTAGGACGGACCCAAGAGACCCAGTACTTC,CASSLGRTQETQYF